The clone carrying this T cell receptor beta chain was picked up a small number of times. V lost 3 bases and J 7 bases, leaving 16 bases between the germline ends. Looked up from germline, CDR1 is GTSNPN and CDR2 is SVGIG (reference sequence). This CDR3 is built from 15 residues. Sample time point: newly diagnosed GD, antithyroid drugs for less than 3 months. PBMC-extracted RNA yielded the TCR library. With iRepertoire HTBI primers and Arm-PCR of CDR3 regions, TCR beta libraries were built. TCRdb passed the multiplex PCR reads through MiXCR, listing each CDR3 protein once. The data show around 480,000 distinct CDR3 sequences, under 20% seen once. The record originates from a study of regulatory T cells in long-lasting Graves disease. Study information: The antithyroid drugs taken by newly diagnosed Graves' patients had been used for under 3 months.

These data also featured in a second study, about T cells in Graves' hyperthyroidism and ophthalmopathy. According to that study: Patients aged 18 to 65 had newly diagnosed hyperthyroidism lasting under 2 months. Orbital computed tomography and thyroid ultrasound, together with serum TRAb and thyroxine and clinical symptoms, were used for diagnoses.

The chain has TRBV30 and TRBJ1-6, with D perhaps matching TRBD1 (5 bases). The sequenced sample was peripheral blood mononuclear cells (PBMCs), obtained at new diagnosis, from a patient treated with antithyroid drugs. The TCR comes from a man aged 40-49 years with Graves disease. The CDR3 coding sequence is TGTGCCTGGAGCCTAACTACAGGAATCAATTCACCCCTCCACTTT. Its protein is CAWSLTTGINSPLHF.